What follows are 12 T cell receptor beta chains derived from one specimen sequenced in a study of T cell changes during pregnancy in multiple sclerosis. Clones were sequenced by immunoSEQ multiplex PCR, and TCRdb holds only the in-frame ones, with some missing. Of about 77,000 clones listed, about nine tenths are singletons. This material consisted of peripheral blood, taken before pregnancy. These receptors were taken from a female donor with multiple sclerosis, enrolled in a pregnancy study.

The rearrangement uses TRBV9 and TRBJ1-3; D might be TRBD1 (6 bases). V was cut by 3 bases and J by 4 bases, with 8 bases left in between. The CDR3 is 13 amino acids. CDR1 is SGDLS and CDR2 is YYNGEE in the germline V gene. DNA of the CDR3: TGTGCCAGCAGCGATGACAGGGGAAACACCATATATTTT. Protein product: CASSDDRGNTIYF. The complete variable domain, with remaining parts taken from reference TRBV9 and TRBJ1-3, reads DSGVTQTPKHLITATGQRVTLRCSPRSGDLSVYWYQQSLDQGLQFLIQYYNGEERAKGNILERFSAQQFPDLHSELNLSSLELGDSALYFCASSDDRGNTIYFGEGSWLTVV.

This chain joins TRBV9 and TRBJ2-7; weak D call: TRBD1 (6 bases). V dropped 0 bases and J dropped 4 bases, with 11 bases sitting between them. The CDR3 has 14 amino acids. Germline assignment: CDR1 SGDLS and CDR2 YYNGEE. Here the CDR3 reads CASSVEQGGYEQYF. CDR3 coding DNA: TGTGCCAGCAGCGTAGAACAGGGCGGGTACGAGCAGTACTTC.

This rearrangement joins TRBV27 to TRBJ2-5; TRBD1 might be the D (6 bases). The CDR3 totals 14 residues. In germline, CDR1 is MNHEY, CDR2 SMNVEV (reference sequence). With 4 bases removed from V and 3 bases from J, the gap between germline ends came to 12 bases. CDR3 nucleotide sequence: TGTGCCAGCAGTTCGGGCCGGACAGAAGAGACCCAGTACTTC. It is translated as CASSSGRTEETQYF.

CDR3 sequence reads: CASSPGISGNQPQHF. CDR3 nucleotides: TGTGCCAGCAGCCCAGGGATTTCAGGCAATCAGCCCCAGCATTTT. The J gene is TRBJ1-5, the V gene TRBV6-6; a possible D gene is TRBD1 (5 bases). V gave up 6 bases and J gave up 2 bases, with 14 bases separating them. The CDR3 contains 15 residues. The germline V gene encodes CDR1 MNHNY and CDR2 SVGAGI (reference sequence).

The V and J genes are TRBV9 and TRBJ1-6; tentative D call: TRBD1 (5 bases). This CDR3 spans 15 amino acids. Trimming took 4 bases from V and 9 from J, leaving 17 bases between them. The germline CDR1 and CDR2 sequences are SGDLS and YYNGEE. The CDR3 here is CASSWGGVGGSPLHF. In nucleotides, the CDR3 is TGTGCCAGCAGCTGGGGGGGGGTAGGCGGTTCACCCCTCCACTTT.

V gene TRBV4-3 combines with J gene TRBJ2-1; 7 bases agree with TRBD2. The ends lost 1 base at V and 9 bases at J; junction bases unmatched: 6. This CDR3 spans 14 amino acids. Germline V gives CDR1 LGHNA, CDR2 YSLEER. The CDR3 DNA is TGCGCCAGCAGCCAAGGGGAGGGATGGGGTGAGCAGTTCTTC. Protein product: CASSQGEGWGEQFF.

The chain couples TRBV6-5 to TRBJ1-5; D gene ambiguous. V was clipped by 4 bases and J by 7 bases, with 17 bases between them. CDR1 and CDR2 from the germline V gene are MNHEY and SVGAGI. This CDR3 has 15 amino acids. CDR3 sequence: CASSSRRAPGQPQHF. The CDR3 DNA sequence: TGTGCCAGCAGTTCCCGGAGGGCTCCGGGGCAGCCCCAGCATTTT.

V is TRBV7-6 and J is TRBJ2-1; 8 nucleotides align to TRBD2. The trim removed 3 bases at V and 4 bases at J, leaving 11 bases unmatched. Germline loops: CDR1 SGHVS, CDR2 FNYEAQ. CDR3 length: 17 residues. CDR3 protein: CASSFPMTGGQYNEQFF. The CDR3 region has the DNA TGTGCCAGCAGCTTCCCCATGACGGGGGGGCAGTACAATGAGCAGTTCTTC.

This clone was detected once. The chain couples TRBV19 to TRBJ1-1; D is possibly TRBD1 (5 bases). The germline V and J ends were trimmed by 6 bases and 4 bases, with 9 bases remaining between them. Germline CDR1 and CDR2: LNHDA and SQIVND (reference sequence). The CDR3 runs to 12 residues. The CDR3: CASSRDFTEAFF. CDR3 nucleotide sequence: TGTGCCAGTAGCAGGGACTTCACTGAAGCTTTCTTT.

The rearrangement links TRBV19 to TRBJ1-1; TRBD1 might be the D (5 bases). This CDR3 spans 16 amino acids. Trimming removed 7 bases from V and 4 bases from J, with 22 bases in between. Germline values: CDR1 LNHDA, CDR2 SQIVND (reference sequence). The CDR3 DNA follows: TGTGCCAGTACCGGACGCTACAATGGGGGGAGCACTGAAGCTTTCTTT. Translated, it gives CASTGRYNGGSTEAFF.

This clone occurred once. The chain combines TRBV2 with TRBJ2-7, with D uncertain. The germline V gene encodes CDR1 SNHLY and CDR2 FYNNEI. The CDR3 runs to 12 residues. V gave up 7 bases and J gave up 2 bases, with 9 bases separating them. CDR3 coding DNA: TGTGCCAGCACCCGGTATACCTACGAGCAGTACTTC. Translated, it gives CASTRYTYEQYF.

The V gene is TRBV5-1, the J gene TRBJ1-1, with D hard to call. Germline V gene lookup returns CDR1 SGHRS and CDR2 YFSETQ. This CDR3 is 13 amino acids long. V was shortened by 2 bases and J by 1 base, with 6 bases between the two germline ends. In nucleotides, the CDR3 is TGCGCCAGCAGCTTTAACGGGAACACTGAAGCTTTCTTT. Encoded protein: CASSFNGNTEAFF.